This entry features one T cell receptor beta chain sequence. The record originates from a study of blood T cell repertoires in COVID-19. Study overall: The study drew acute and convalescent COVID-19 samples from the United States, Italy and Spain. Nucleic acid was either cDNA or gDNA, and it came from T cells, B-cell-depleted T cells, or PBMCs.

Here immunoSEQ multiplex PCR was the method, and the copy in TCRdb shows in-frame clones only, minus some. The top ten hold around 21% of the sample, which has about 180,000 clones, approximately 87% seen once. The CDR3 contains 14 residues. The V gene's germline CDR1 is MDHEN and CDR2 SYDVKM. V was pared by 6 bases and J by 0 bases, with 4 bases of the junction left unmatched. The sequence was obtained from a man between 65 and 85 years old with active or convalescent COVID-19. V usage is TRBV28 and J usage is TRBJ1-1; 7 nucleotides line up with TRBD1. Sequenced: peripheral blood. The CDR3 spells CASRAGGVNTEAFF. In DNA, the CDR3 is TGTGCCAGCAGGGCAGGGGGAGTGAACACTGAAGCTTTCTTT.